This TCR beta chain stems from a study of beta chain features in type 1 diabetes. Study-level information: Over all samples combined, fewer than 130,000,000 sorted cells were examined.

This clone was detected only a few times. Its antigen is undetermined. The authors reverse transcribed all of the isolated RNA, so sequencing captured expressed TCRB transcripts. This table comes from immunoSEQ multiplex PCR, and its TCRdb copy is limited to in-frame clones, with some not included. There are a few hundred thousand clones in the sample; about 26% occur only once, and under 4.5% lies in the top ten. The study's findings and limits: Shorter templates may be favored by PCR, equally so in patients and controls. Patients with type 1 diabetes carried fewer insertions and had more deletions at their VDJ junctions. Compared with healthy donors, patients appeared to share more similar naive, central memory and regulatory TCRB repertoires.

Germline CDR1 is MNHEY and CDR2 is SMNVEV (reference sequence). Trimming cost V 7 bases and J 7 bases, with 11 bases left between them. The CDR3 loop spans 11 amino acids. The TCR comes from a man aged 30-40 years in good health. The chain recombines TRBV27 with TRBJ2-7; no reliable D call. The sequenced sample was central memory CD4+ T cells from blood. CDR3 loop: CASKMVGEQYF. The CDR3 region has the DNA TGTGCCAGCAAAATGGTTGGAGAGCAGTACTTC.